A single sample gave rise to the 30 T cell receptor beta chains below, sequenced in a study of T cells after yellow fever vaccination. TCRdb itself ran the 5' RACE reads through MiXCR, one entry per CDR3 protein. The sample contains under 600,000 distinct CDR3 sequences, approximately 15% of which appear only once. Source: PBMCs, taken on the day of the yellow fever booster vaccination. The receptors derive from a man aged 30 to 45 who received the YFV17D yellow fever vaccine.

A few counts support this clonotype. The chain joins TRBV5-1 to TRBJ2-3, with TRBD2 matching over 7 bases. The CDR3 length is 14 residues. The V and J ends lost 6 bases and 3 bases, in that order; junction bases with no gene match: 7. Germline values: CDR1 SGHRS, CDR2 YFSETQ. CDR3 sequence: CASTSAGATDTQYF. The CDR3 DNA sequence: TGCGCCAGCACATCGGCGGGAGCAACAGATACGCAGTATTTT.

This clonotype was counted only a few times. V and J are TRBV4-3 and TRBJ1-5; D call uncertain. The CDR3 has 13 amino acids. V was clipped by 0 bases and J by 7 bases, with 7 bases between them. The germline CDR1 and CDR2 sequences are LGHNA and YSLEER. This CDR3 is CASSQEGGQPQHF. The CDR3 DNA reads as TGCGCCAGCAGCCAAGAAGGCGGCCAGCCCCAGCATTTT.

This clonotype occurred a few times. The chain employs TRBV28 and TRBJ2-5; 9 positions match TRBD2. Germline CDR1 and CDR2: MDHEN and SYDVKM. The CDR3 is 14 amino acids. The ends lost 6 bases at V and 5 bases at J; junction bases unmatched: 7. The CDR3 reads CASSNSGSVETQYF. The DNA for the CDR3 is TGTGCCAGCAGCAATAGCGGGAGCGTTGAGACCCAGTACTTC.

The genes are TRBV10-3 and TRBJ2-2, with D perhaps TRBD2 (5 bases). The germline V and J ends were trimmed by 7 bases and 2 bases, with 14 bases remaining between them. The CDR3 spans 15 residues. Germline V lookup: CDR1 ENHRY, CDR2 SYGVKD. The CDR3 DNA reads as TGTGCCATCACCCCAGGACTGGTTAACACCGGGGAGCTGTTTTTT. Translated: CAITPGLVNTGELFF.

The rearrangement links TRBV7-9 to TRBJ2-5; no clear D gene. The V end was cut by 6 bases, the J end by 5 bases, with 13 bases between. The CDR3 contains 13 residues. CDR1 is SEHNR and CDR2 is FQNEAQ in the germline V gene (reference sequence). The CDR3 loop reads CASSSMGLETQYF. The DNA for the CDR3 is TGTGCCAGCAGTAGCATGGGGTTGGAGACCCAGTACTTC.

In this sample, this clonotype turned up a few times. V gene TRBV24-1 combines with J gene TRBJ2-5; a possible D gene is TRBD1 (6 bases). Germline-derived CDR1 and CDR2 are KGHDR and SFDVKD. The CDR3 spans 15 residues. V was trimmed by 4 bases and J by 1 base, leaving 12 bases between them. The chain's CDR3 is CATSDRTEFQETQYF. In DNA, the CDR3 is TGTGCCACCAGTGACCGGACAGAATTCCAAGAGACCCAGTACTTC.

This clonotype was seen ten or more times. This chain connects TRBV5-1 to TRBJ1-5, with D tentatively TRBD1 (5 bases). This CDR3 contains 14 residues. Germline V lookup: CDR1 SGHRS, CDR2 YFSETQ. V dropped 0 bases and J dropped 2 bases, with 6 bases sitting between them. This CDR3 is CASSLEGGNQPQHF. The DNA of the CDR3 is TGCGCCAGCAGCTTGGAAGGGGGCAATCAGCCCCAGCATTTT.

This clonotype occurred a few times. This chain links TRBV14 with TRBJ2-7; 10 bases align to TRBD2. V shed 3 bases, J shed 2 bases, and the junction held 7 bases outside the gene matches. Germline CDR1 is SGHDN and CDR2 is FVKESK. The CDR3 runs to 16 residues. In DNA, the CDR3 is TGTGCCAGCAGCCACCATAGCGGGAGGCCCGCCTACGAGCAGTACTTC. It translates to CASSHHSGRPAYEQYF.

This clonotype has just a few counts. The genes are TRBV9 and TRBJ2-6; D assignment may be TRBD1 or TRBD2 (6 bases each). The germline V gene has CDR1 SGDLS and CDR2 YYNGEE. V lost 2 bases and J lost 0, with 15 bases in between. The CDR3 has 18 residues. CDR3 sequence: CASSVPPRGASGANVLTF. In DNA form, the CDR3 reads TGTGCCAGCAGCGTCCCCCCGAGGGGGGCCTCTGGGGCCAACGTCCTGACTTTC.

The chain uses TRBV7-9 and TRBJ1-4, with TRBD1 as a possible D gene (5 bases). With 5 bases removed from V and 2 bases from J, the gap between germline ends came to 15 bases. From germline, CDR1 is SEHNR and CDR2 FQNEAQ (reference sequence). The CDR3 runs 16 residues. CDR3 residues: CASSPALTVTNEKLFF. The CDR3 DNA sequence: TGTGCCAGCAGCCCCGCCCTGACAGTTACTAATGAAAAACTGTTTTTT. Full variable domain (outside the CDR3, taken from reference TRBV7-9 and TRBJ1-4): DTGVSQNPRHKITKRGQNVTFRCDPISEHNRLYWYRQTLGQGPEFLTYFQNEAQLEKSRLLSDRFSAERPKGSFSTLEIQRTEQGDSAMYLCASSPALTVTNEKLFFGSGTQLSVL.

This clonotype appeared a few times. The chain joins TRBV28 to TRBJ2-7; perhaps TRBD2 as D (5 bases). The CDR3 is made up of 14 amino acids. V lost 5 bases to trimming and J lost 3 bases, with 14 bases between them. Germline lookup yields CDR1 MDHEN and CDR2 SYDVKM. The CDR3 region has the DNA TGTGCCAGCAGTGCCCCGGACGCGGGCTACGAGCAGTACTTC. This sequence encodes CASSAPDAGYEQYF.

This CDR3 reads CASRQGVGQPQHF. In DNA, the CDR3 is TGTGCCAGTCGACAGGGAGTCGGTCAGCCCCAGCATTTT. This rearrangement joins TRBV19 to TRBJ1-5; 7 nucleotides line up with TRBD1. The germline V gene encodes CDR1 LNHDA and CDR2 SQIVND (reference sequence). Trimming at V came to 8 bases and at J to 6 bases, leaving 7 bases not matched to a gene. This CDR3 has 13 residues.

This clonotype was detected only a few times. This chain uses TRBV29-1 with TRBJ2-5; TRBD2 matches 10 bases. The CDR3 extends over 16 amino acids. The V gene end was trimmed by 7 bases and the J gene end by 4 bases; junction bases not matched to a gene: 15. Germline values: CDR1 SQVTM, CDR2 ANQGSEA. The CDR3 loop is CSAFGAGGPLAETQYF. CDR3 nucleotide sequence: TGCAGCGCCTTCGGAGCGGGAGGGCCCCTTGCAGAGACCCAGTACTTC.

This clonotype has just a few counts. J is TRBJ2-7 and V is TRBV20-1, with a possible D match to TRBD1 (6 bases). The V gene lost 4 bases and the J gene lost 3 bases, with 22 bases spanning the gap. The CDR3 sequence is 16 residues long. Germline CDR1 DFQATT, CDR2 SNEGSKA (reference sequence). Here the CDR3 reads CSAIRGRSTGYYEQYF. CDR3 coding DNA: TGCAGTGCTATCAGGGGTCGAAGTACGGGATACTACGAGCAGTACTTC.

This clonotype was recorded a few times. The chain employs TRBV7-9 and TRBJ1-5; 7 bases line up with TRBD1. This CDR3 spans 14 amino acids. The germline V gene encodes CDR1 SEHNR and CDR2 FQNEAQ (reference sequence). The V gene end was trimmed by 7 bases and the J gene end by 0 bases; junction bases not matched to a gene: 3. CDR3 coding DNA: TGTGCCAGCACCGACAGGGTTAGCAATCAGCCCCAGCATTTT. Translating gives CASTDRVSNQPQHF.

The chain is built from TRBV27 and TRBJ1-1, with D uncertain. Trimming took off 3 bases at V and 12 bases at J, with 11 bases between the two ends. The CDR3 loop spans 11 amino acids. The germline gives CDR1 MNHEY, CDR2 SMNVEV (reference sequence). CDR3 loop: CASSFGEYTFF. In nucleotides, the CDR3 is TGTGCCAGCAGTTTTGGAGAGTATACTTTCTTT.

This clonotype was recorded a few times. The CDR3 region is CASSPSGAGELFF. CDR3 in DNA: TGTGCCAGCAGCCCCTCGGGCGCCGGGGAGCTGTTTTTT. The chain is built from TRBV7-9 and TRBJ2-2, with no clear D. Germline CDR1 reads SEHNR; CDR2 reads FQNEAQ (reference sequence). The ends were cut back, 5 bases at V and 6 bases at J, with 10 bases in the middle. The CDR3 has 13 amino acids.

In nucleotides, the CDR3 is TGTGCCAGCAGCGTTAGGGGGACCCTTAGGGGGAAAGATACGCAGTATTTT. It codes for CASSVRGTLRGKDTQYF. The chain couples TRBV7-8 to TRBJ2-3; possibly TRBD1 for D (6 bases). The CDR3 covers 17 residues. Germline CDR1 and CDR2: SGHVS and FQNEAQ. Trimming left V 5 bases short and J 5 bases short, with 23 bases between.

In this sample, this clonotype turned up a few times. The J gene is TRBJ2-7, the V gene TRBV7-8, with TRBD2 matching 7 bases. V lost 2 bases, J lost 2 bases, and 12 bases stayed unmatched. From germline, CDR1 is SGHVS and CDR2 FQNEAQ. The CDR3 contains 17 residues. The CDR3 here is CASSLMWSRDYPYEQYF. CDR3 DNA sequence: TGTGCCAGCAGCTTAATGTGGTCCCGGGACTACCCCTACGAGCAGTACTTC.

This clonotype was recorded a few times. The chain recombines TRBV19 with TRBJ1-2, with a weak D call TRBD1 (6 bases). This CDR3 comprises 15 residues. Deletions cut 0 bases from V and 8 bases from J, with 16 bases between. Germline V CDR1 and CDR2: LNHDA, SQIVND (reference sequence). CDR3: CASSIDSGQGSGYTF. In DNA form, the CDR3 reads TGTGCCAGTAGTATAGATTCCGGGCAGGGGAGCGGCTACACCTTC.

This clonotype was detected a few times. Here the CDR3 DNA reads TGTGCCAGCAGCTTAGGGGGGTGGAATGAGCAGTTCTTC. This translates into CASSLGGWNEQFF. The V call is TRBV7-6, the J call TRBJ2-1; D tentatively reads TRBD1 or TRBD2 (5 bases each). Germline V gene sequence: CDR1 SGHVS, CDR2 FNYEAQ. The CDR3 is 13 amino acids. Trimming pared 1 base from V and 7 bases from J, leaving 8 bases between.

V is TRBV9 and J is TRBJ1-4; perhaps TRBD1 as D (5 bases). The V end lost 0 bases, the J end lost 5 bases, and 11 bases lay between the germline ends. Germline assignment: CDR1 SGDLS and CDR2 YYNGEE. The CDR3 is made up of 15 amino acids. CDR3 coding DNA: TGTGCCAGCAGCGTAGGTCTGGGACGAAATGAAAAACTGTTTTTT. This codes for CASSVGLGRNEKLFF. Looking up the rest from reference TRBV9 and TRBJ1-4 gives the full variable domain: DSGVTQTPKHLITATGQRVTLRCSPRSGDLSVYWYQQSLDQGLQFLIQYYNGEERAKGNILERFSAQQFPDLHSELNLSSLELGDSALYFCASSVGLGRNEKLFFGSGTQLSVL.

V and J are TRBV7-2 and TRBJ2-3; no definite D call. Trimming removed 3 bases at V and 2 bases at J, with 9 bases between. CDR1 SGHTA and CDR2 FQGNSA come from the germline V gene. The CDR3 runs 14 residues. CDR3 amino acids: CASSFRLSTDTQYF. DNA of the CDR3: TGTGCCAGCAGCTTTCGGTTATCCACAGATACGCAGTATTTT.

The chain joins TRBV10-3 to TRBJ2-7; D perhaps matches TRBD1 (6 bases). Trimming left V 11 bases short and J 2 bases short, with 19 bases between. Germline CDR1 and CDR2: ENHRY and SYGVKD. The CDR3 spans 14 residues. The CDR3 bases are TGTGCCGCAGCAGGGGAAAAGGGGACCTACGAGCAGTACTTC. Protein sequence: CAAAGEKGTYEQYF.

The table lists this clonotype with a few counts. The chain combines TRBV5-1 with TRBJ2-3; no clear D. The ends were cut back, 6 bases at V and 0 bases at J, with 11 bases in the middle. Germline V gene lookup returns CDR1 SGHRS and CDR2 YFSETQ. The CDR3 sequence is 14 residues long. The CDR3 coding sequence is TGCGCCAGCATCCCGGACGGGAGCACAGATACGCAGTATTTT. Protein product: CASIPDGSTDTQYF.

This clonotype came up a few times. V usage is TRBV7-9 and J usage is TRBJ2-3; TRBD2 aligns across 7 bases. With V trimmed by 5 bases and J by 3 bases, 11 bases remained unmatched. The CDR3 sequence is 16 residues long. Germline assignment: CDR1 SEHNR and CDR2 FQNEAQ (reference sequence). CDR3 in amino acids: CASSGRLAKGTDTQYF. The CDR3 region has the DNA TGTGCCAGCAGCGGCCGACTAGCAAAAGGAACAGATACGCAGTATTTT.

The CDR3 nucleotides are TGCGCCAGCACCGGACTAGCGGGAGAGAACGGGGAGCTGTTTTTT. Residues: CASTGLAGENGELFF. The chain joins TRBV5-1 to TRBJ2-2; 13 bases align to TRBD2. The CDR3 totals 15 residues. CDR1 and CDR2 from the germline V gene are SGHRS and YFSETQ. V gave up 6 bases and J gave up 7 bases; unmatched junction bases: 6.

This clonotype was seen a handful of times. The chain combines TRBV7-2 with TRBJ2-3; D gene uncertain. Germline V gene lookup returns CDR1 SGHTA and CDR2 FQGNSA. The V end lost 5 bases, the J end lost 2 bases, and 11 bases lay between the germline ends. CDR3 size: 14 residues. CDR3 DNA: TGTGCCAGCAGCCCTGACGCATCCACAGATACGCAGTATTTT. This translates into CASSPDASTDTQYF.

This clonotype came up a few times. The V gene is TRBV6-2 or TRBV6-3, the J gene TRBJ1-6; D remains unclear. V lost 8 bases and J 10 bases, leaving 21 bases between the germline ends. Germline-derived CDR1 and CDR2 are MNHEY and SVGEGT. This CDR3 region has 15 residues. CDR3 region: CASGIRSMSRSPLHF. DNA of the CDR3: TGTGCCAGCGGAATCCGGAGCATGAGTCGATCACCCCTCCACTTT.

This clonotype has a count of ten or more. The chain carries TRBV10-2 and TRBJ2-2; D ambiguous. There are 13 residues in the CDR3. Trimming pared 5 bases from V and 8 bases from J, leaving 12 bases between. Germline CDR1 reads WSHSY; CDR2 reads SAAADI. The CDR3 is CASSLVSSGELFF. The CDR3 coding sequence is TGCGCCAGCAGTCTTGTCAGCTCTGGGGAGCTGTTTTTT.